These T cell receptor beta chains were read from a single sample in a study of circulating and synovial CD4+ cells in juvenile arthritis. Sequencing was performed with immunoSEQ multiplex PCR; in TCRdb, only in-frame clones are kept and a portion is missing. The sample records 30,000 to 40,000 clones, around 95% being singletons. Sequencing was carried out using CD4+ T cells from blood. The source of these receptors is a human donor with juvenile idiopathic arthritis. Each CDR3 is given with its conserved first and last residue. The D gene is left open where the match is weak. Some rows have no size entry. The others give once, few or many, or a class for an expanded clone.

V gene	clone size	J gene	D gene	CDR3 protein	CDR3 DNA
TRBV5-8	-	TRBJ2-2	-	CASSLARVNTGELFF	TGTGCCAGCAGCTTGGCCAGGGTGAACACCGGGGAGCTGTTTTTT
TRBV27	-	TRBJ1-5	-	CASRRSTSNQPQHF	TGTGCCAGCCGCCGAAGCACTAGCAATCAGCCCCAGCATTTT
TRBV7-9	once	TRBJ2-7	-	CASSSSRGTYEQYF	TGTGCCAGCAGCTCCTCCAGGGGCACCTACGAGCAGTACTTC
TRBV6-1	-	TRBJ2-7	-	CASSFRLSPYEQYF	TGTGCCAGCAGTTTTAGACTATCCCCTTACGAGCAGTACTTC
TRBV7-3	-	TRBJ2-2	-	CASSTRTGELFF	TGTGCCAGCAGCACTCGAACCGGGGAGCTGTTTTTT
TRBV5-5	-	TRBJ2-4	-	CASSSQLASESIQYF	TGTGCCAGCAGCTCGCAGCTGGCTAGCGAAAGCATTCAGTACTTC
TRBV25-1	-	TRBJ1-2	TRBD1	CASSGGTGRYYGYTF	TGTGCCAGCAGTGGGGGGACAGGCCGGTATTATGGCTACACCTTC
TRBV9	-	TRBJ2-1	TRBD2	CASSVVGGGADEQFF	TGTGCCAGCAGCGTAGTAGGCGGGGGGGCGGATGAGCAGTTCTTC
TRBV5-4	-	TRBJ2-1	TRBD2	CASSFGRESYNEQFF	TGTGCCAGCAGTTTTGGGAGGGAATCCTACAATGAGCAGTTCTTC
TRBV7-9	-	TRBJ2-3	-	CASSQRRETFLGDTQYF	TGTGCCAGCAGCCAACGGCGGGAAACCTTTCTTGGAGATACGCAGTATTTT
TRBV2	few	TRBJ1-3	TRBD1	CASSAGQGFTIYF	TGTGCCAGCAGTGCAGGACAGGGCTTCACCATATATTTT
TRBV6-1	-	TRBJ2-7	TRBD1	CASSGRDRGREQYF	TGTGCCAGCAGTGGCCGGGACAGGGGGCGCGAGCAGTACTTC
TRBV6-1	-	TRBJ1-1	-	CASRLKNTEAFF	TGTGCCAGCAGGCTAAAGAACACTGAAGCTTTCTTT
TRBV4-1	-	TRBJ2-7	-	CASSAGPDSTYEQYF	TGCGCCAGCAGCGCAGGGCCGGACAGTACCTACGAGCAGTACTTC
TRBV2	-	TRBJ2-7	TRBD2	CASSDPASGGYEQYF	TGTGCCAGCAGTGACCCGGCTAGCGGGGGCTACGAGCAGTACTTC
TRBV7-3	-	TRBJ2-3	TRBD2	CASRFSGTDTQYF	TGTGCCAGCAGGTTTAGCGGGACAGATACGCAGTATTTT
TRBV9	-	TRBJ2-5	TRBD2	CASSVEAGAGQETQYF	TGTGCCAGCAGCGTAGAGGCGGGAGCTGGCCAAGAGACCCAGTACTTC
TRBV11-3	-	TRBJ2-5	-	CASSLGGNQETQYF	TGTGCCAGCAGCTTAGGAGGAAACCAAGAGACCCAGTACTTC
TRBV7-2	-	TRBJ1-2	-	CASSLNAGGSF	TGTGCCAGCAGCTTAAATGCGGGGGGATCCTTC
TRBV6-1	-	TRBJ1-2	-	CASAQGALGYGYTF	TGTGCCAGCGCACAGGGAGCCCTCGGCTATGGCTACACCTTC
TRBV5-4	-	TRBJ2-7	TRBD2	CASSWSGGLYEQYF	TGTGCCAGCAGCTGGAGCGGGGGCCTCTACGAGCAGTACTTC
TRBV7-8	once	TRBJ1-1	-	CASSLGSTEAFF	TGTGCCAGCAGCCTGGGGAGTACTGAAGCTTTCTTT
TRBV30	-	TRBJ1-4	-	CAWSPKGGRPNEKLFF	TGTGCCTGGAGTCCGAAAGGAGGACGACCGAATGAAAAACTGTTTTTT
TRBV5-1	-	TRBJ1-1	-	CASSPNGAAGSTEAFF	TGCGCCAGCAGCCCGAACGGGGCTGCGGGGTCCACTGAAGCTTTCTTT
TRBV14	once	TRBJ1-2	-	CASSQWGGTNYGYTF	TGTGCCAGCAGCCAATGGGGGGGGACTAACTATGGCTACACCTTC
TRBV19	-	TRBJ2-3	-	CASSSHAGLTDTQYF	TGTGCCAGTAGTAGTCATGCGGGTCTCACAGATACGCAGTATTTT
TRBV30	-	TRBJ2-7	TRBD1	CAWSVPGTASYEQYF	TGTGCCTGGAGTGTACCAGGGACAGCCTCCTACGAGCAGTACTTC
TRBV7-2	-	TRBJ2-1	-	CASSLGLYYNEQFF	TGTGCCAGCAGCTTAGGTCTATATTACAATGAGCAGTTCTTC
TRBV18	-	TRBJ1-2	-	CASSPPTQPYGYTF	TGTGCCAGCTCACCACCGACTCAGCCCTATGGCTACACCTTC
TRBV7-8	-	TRBJ1-5	-	CASSLAGGGNQPQHF	TGTGCCAGCAGCTTAGCCGGGGGGGGCAATCAGCCCCAGCATTTT
TRBV19	once	TRBJ1-2	-	CASGILDGYTF	TGTGCCAGCGGGATACTGGATGGCTACACCTTC
TRBV5-1	-	TRBJ2-1	TRBD2	CASSSGSLLLAGGYNEQFF	TGCGCCAGCAGCTCAGGGAGCCTCTTACTAGCGGGCGGGTACAATGAGCAGTTCTTC
TRBV6-6	-	TRBJ1-3	-	CASSYPGTTGNTIYF	TGTGCCAGCAGTTACCCCGGGACAACTGGAAACACCATATATTTT
TRBV6-6	-	TRBJ1-2	-	CASRLTLKVTYGYTF	TGTGCCAGCAGACTGACTCTAAAAGTAACCTATGGCTACACCTTC
TRBV12-5	-	TRBJ2-2	TRBD2	CASATGRVRSTGELFF	TGTGCTAGTGCTACTGGGAGGGTTCGGAGCACCGGGGAGCTGTTTTTT
TRBV14	-	TRBJ1-5	-	CASSQVVGQPQHF	TGTGCCAGCAGCCAAGTAGTTGGTCAGCCCCAGCATTTT
TRBV19	-	TRBJ1-1	-	CASSGQLNTEAFF	TGTGCCAGTAGTGGGCAGTTGAACACTGAAGCTTTCTTT
TRBV7-2	once	TRBJ1-2	TRBD1	CASSYKGQGAGYTF	TGTGCCAGCAGCTATAAGGGACAGGGGGCTGGCTACACCTTC
TRBV7-9	-	TRBJ1-5	TRBD1	CASSLDAGQGGNQPQHF	TGTGCCAGCAGCCTAGATGCGGGACAGGGAGGCAATCAGCCCCAGCATTTT
TRBV7-2	-	TRBJ2-2	TRBD2	CASSSGGAWTGELFF	TGTGCCAGCAGCTCCGGGGGGGCGTGGACCGGGGAGCTGTTTTTT
TRBV4-3	-	TRBJ2-7	-	CASSLGNSSPYEQYF	TGCGCCAGCAGCCTCGGGAACAGTTCCCCCTACGAGCAGTACTTC